These 2 T cell receptor beta chains came from one sample sequenced in a study of molecular identifiers for immune sequencing clone quantification. One entry per CDR3 protein results from TCRdb running MiXCR on the PCR reads. The table includes approximately 54,000 distinct CDR3 sequences, under 30% detected once. Input material: naive CD8+ T cells from blood, with Jurkat cell RNA spiked in. Subset reported: FACS-sorted CD8+CD4-CCR7+CD45RA+ naive T cells. The receptor set was obtained from a human donor in good health. Some libraries in this study had Jurkat cell RNA spiked in.

This clonotype was seen only a few times. This chain uses TRBV5-4 with TRBJ1-2; 9 positions agree with TRBD1. Per germline, CDR1 SGHNT and CDR2 YYREEE (reference sequence). V shed 4 bases and J 4 bases; nucleotides not matched to a gene: 5. The CDR3 extends over 14 amino acids. The CDR3, as DNA: TGTGCCAGCAGCATACAGGGGGCTGGCTATGGCTACACCTTC. Its protein product is CASSIQGAGYGYTF. Full variable domain (remainder filled in from reference TRBV5-4 and TRBJ1-2): ETGVTQSPTHLIKTRGQQVTLRCSSQSGHNTVSWYQQALGQGPQFIFQYYREEENGRGNFPPRFSGLQFPNYSSELNVNALELDDSALYLCASSIQGAGYGYTFGSGTRLTVV.

The sample holds many counts of this clonotype. This sequence joins TRBV6-5 and TRBJ2-7; 9 bases are a match to TRBD2. The CDR3 consists of 14 residues. Germline lookup yields CDR1 MNHEY and CDR2 SVGAGI. J was trimmed by 4 bases and V by 4 bases; bases with no gene match: 5. CDR3 DNA sequence: TGTGCCAGCAGTTCCGCGGGGGGGCTATACGAGCAGTACTTC. Translation gives CASSSAGGLYEQYF.